The 2 T cell receptor beta chains below all came from one sample that was sequenced in a study of blood T cell repertoires in COVID-19. The table came from immunoSEQ multiplex PCR; TCRdb's copy has only in-frame clones and leaves some out. The table includes around 100,000 clones, about 85% detected once. The specimen was peripheral blood. These TCRs come from a man in his forties or fifties with active or convalescent COVID-19.

The CDR3 reads CAGQGAYNSPLHF. In DNA, the CDR3 is TGTGCCGGACAAGGCGCCTATAATTCACCCCTCCACTTT. The J gene is TRBJ1-6, the V gene TRBV28; a possible D gene is TRBD1 (5 bases). V was pared by 11 bases and J by 2 bases, with 10 bases between. The CDR3 runs 13 residues. Germline V CDR1 and CDR2: MDHEN, SYDVKM.

This chain connects TRBV19 to TRBJ1-5; possible D gene TRBD1, 5 bases. This CDR3 region has 12 residues. Trimming removed 3 bases at V and 13 bases at J, with 13 bases between. The germline gives CDR1 LNHDA, CDR2 SQIVND (reference sequence). CDR3 sequence reads: CASSIRGFPQHF. CDR3 coding DNA: TGTGCCAGTAGTATTCGGGGGTTTCCACAGCATTTT.